The clone carrying this TCR beta chain was found a few times. Its antigen remains unknown. The CDR3 covers 17 residues. J lost 5 bases, V lost 0 bases, and 7 bases had no gene match. Germline values: CDR1 MNHNY, CDR2 SVGAGI (reference sequence). This specimen comes from a study of blood T cells in healthy people across ages. Study-level results: Diversity of TCR beta per million T cells declined in a roughly linear way with age.

A second PCR, run for about 7 to 11 cycles, used a sample-barcoded 5' primer plus a J-beta primer mix. Tags on each cDNA molecule came from a template-switch adaptor with 12 random nucleotides. TCRdb processed the 5' RACE reads anew with MiXCR; each CDR3 protein has one entry. The table lists 790,000 or so distinct CDR3 sequences, 35% to 50% of them singletons. V usage is TRBV6-6 and J usage is TRBJ2-1, with 10 bases lining up with TRBD2. The TCR originated in an elderly man in good health. Source material: blood. CDR3 sequence: CASSYSALAGVHNEQFF. The CDR3 region has the DNA TGTGCCAGCAGTTACTCGGCGCTAGCGGGAGTGCACAATGAGCAGTTCTTC.